A selection of T cell receptor beta chains follows, all from one sample in a study of cytomegalovirus exposure and HLA in healthy donors. Only in-frame clones appear in the TCRdb table, and some are missing; sequencing was by immunoSEQ multiplex PCR. The sample includes some 220,000 clones, over 70% seen only once; the top ten take less than 3.5%. The source material was PBMCs. These receptors all come from a woman aged 55-75 years in good health and CMV-seropositive. Both conserved end residues are part of each CDR3.

j_call v_call cdr3_aa
TRBJ1-1 TRBV28 CASRGQGLEAFF
TRBJ1-1 TRBV2 CASSEAGGRTEAFF
TRBJ2-3 TRBV7-3 CASSLKGGVADTQYF
TRBJ2-7 TRBV6-5 CASSSYYEQYF
TRBJ1-5 TRBV6-5 CASRGGNQPQHF
TRBJ2-5 TRBV5-1 CASSSARPGTEETQYF
TRBJ1-6 TRBV6-5 CASSYSTGTLSPLHF
TRBJ2-2 TRBV7-9 CASSSRTGRTGELFF
TRBJ2-7 TRBV7-8 CASSLDNAGIHYEQYF
TRBJ1-5 TRBV30 CAWRGQGNQPQHF
TRBJ2-1 TRBV11-3 CASSPLRKEQFF
TRBJ1-1 TRBV10-1 CASSAGTGYTEAFF
TRBJ2-1 TRBV4-1 CASSQVLLAGGYEQFF
TRBJ1-5 TRBV19 CASTPHRAQPQHF
TRBJ2-7 TRBV10-3 CAISSLEGAYEQYF
TRBJ2-3 TRBV7-9 CASSLSGSTDTQYF
TRBJ2-1 TRBV27 CASSLLSGRDYNEQFF
TRBJ1-2 TRBV7-3 CASSPDPGTGGVSYGYTF
TRBJ1-1 TRBV5-1 CASSFGQPNAEAFF
TRBJ1-2 TRBV5-1 CASDKTGGYGYTF
TRBJ1-3 TRBV7-2 CASSLEDRLNTIYF
TRBJ1-1 TRBV6-5 CASSRQGGTEAFF
TRBJ1-3 TRBV30 CACSSDRLGGNTIYF
TRBJ2-2 TRBV5-4 CASSWDSTNTGELFF
TRBJ1-5 TRBV18 CASSPQGVSNQPQHF
TRBJ1-5 TRBV7-2 CASSQVGIRNQPQHF
TRBJ1-2 TRBV30 CAWSVQGVDGYTF
TRBJ1-3 TRBV11-2 CASRTGGGGNTIYF
TRBJ1-1 TRBV7-9 CASLLGAIGTEAFF
TRBJ1-1 TRBV7-2 CASSLRQDTEAFF
TRBJ1-2 TRBV6-5 CASSHPFGRGYGYTF
TRBJ2-7 TRBV7-9 CASSPMTVSYEQYF
TRBJ1-2 TRBV5-1 CASSPPGLDGYTF